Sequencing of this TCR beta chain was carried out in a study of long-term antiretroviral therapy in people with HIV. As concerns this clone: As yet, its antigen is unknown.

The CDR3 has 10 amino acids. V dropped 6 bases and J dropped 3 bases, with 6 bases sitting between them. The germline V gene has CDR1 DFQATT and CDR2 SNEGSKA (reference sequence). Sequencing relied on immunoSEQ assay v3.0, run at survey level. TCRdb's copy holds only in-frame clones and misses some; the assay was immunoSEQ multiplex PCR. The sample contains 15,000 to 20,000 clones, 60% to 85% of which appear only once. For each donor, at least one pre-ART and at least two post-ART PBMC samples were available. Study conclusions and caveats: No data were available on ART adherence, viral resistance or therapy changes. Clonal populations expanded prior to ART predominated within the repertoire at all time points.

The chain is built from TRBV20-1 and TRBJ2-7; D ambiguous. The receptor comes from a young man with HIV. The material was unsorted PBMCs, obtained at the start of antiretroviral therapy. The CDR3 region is CSASSYEQYF. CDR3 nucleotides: TGCAGTGCGAGCAGCTACGAGCAGTACTTC.